Listed below are T cell receptor beta chains from one sample, sequenced in a study of shared clonotypes between healthy human individuals. Assay used: immunoSEQ multiplex PCR; TCRdb lists only in-frame clones, some missing. The data show about 1 million clones, about 75% seen once. Sequences were obtained from memory CD4+ T cells sorted from blood. The origin of the receptors is a man between 18 and 35 years old in good health. Each CDR3 is given with its conserved first and last residue. A D gene is named only where the DNA matches it firmly. Not all rows give a size; the values are once, few, many and, for expanded clones, a class.

d_gene	v_gene	j_gene	abundance	len	CDR3aa	CDR3nt
-	TRBV7-2	TRBJ1-4	few	15	CASSPDPGTNEKLFF	TGTGCCAGCAGCCCGGACCCAGGGACTAATGAAAAACTGTTTTTT
TRBD1	TRBV30	TRBJ1-2	few	14	CARGQGVLDYGYTF	TGTGCGCGGGGACAGGGAGTTCTCGACTATGGCTACACCTTC
-	TRBV5-6	TRBJ1-2	-	13	CASSLTQARSYTF	TGTGCCAGCAGCTTGACACAAGCCCGGAGCTACACCTTC
-	TRBV10-3	TRBJ1-4	-	14	CAISESRGNEKLFF	TGTGCCATCAGTGAGTCGCGGGGGAATGAAAAACTGTTTTTT
TRBD2	TRBV7-6	TRBJ2-5	-	15	CASVRGGGSQETQYF	TGTGCCAGCGTCCGTGGGGGGGGTAGCCAAGAGACCCAGTACTTC
-	TRBV28	TRBJ1-5	-	16	CASSPLTFKSNQPQHF	TGTGCCAGCAGTCCCCTGACATTTAAGAGCAATCAGCCCCAGCATTTT
TRBD2	TRBV7-9	TRBJ2-2	-	15	CASSPGLAGTGELFF	TGTGCCAGCAGTCCGGGACTAGCGGGCACCGGGGAGCTGTTTTTT
-	TRBV10-1	TRBJ2-2	-	12	CASSDWPGELFF	TGCGCCAGCAGTGACTGGCCCGGGGAGCTGTTTTTT
-	TRBV5-1	TRBJ2-3	-	15	CASSRATGSTDTQYF	TGCGCCAGCAGCCGAGCTACAGGAAGCACAGATACGCAGTATTTT
-	TRBV7-7	TRBJ1-4	-	13	CASSTGPGEKLFF	TGTGCTAGCAGCACCGGACCGGGAGAAAAACTGTTTTTT
-	TRBV6-1	TRBJ1-1	-	13	CASTFNLNTEAFF	TGTGCCAGCACCTTTAACCTTAACACTGAAGCTTTCTTT
-	TRBV6-5	TRBJ1-4	-	15	CASSYSDRRNEKLFF	TGTGCCAGCAGTTACTCGGACAGAAGGAATGAAAAACTGTTTTTT
-	TRBV7-2	TRBJ1-1	-	14	CASSGFSTVAEAFF	TGTGCCAGCAGCGGATTCTCGACAGTGGCCGAAGCTTTCTTT
-	TRBV30	TRBJ1-2	few	13	CAWRIPPVYGYTF	TGTGCCTGGAGGATTCCTCCCGTCTATGGCTACACCTTC
TRBD1	TRBV29-1	TRBJ1-1	few	13	CSVRTGRDTEAFF	TGCAGCGTCCGGACAGGGAGAGACACTGAAGCTTTCTTT
TRBD2	TRBV2	TRBJ2-3	-	16	CASSDWASGGTDTQYF	TGTGCCAGCAGTGATTGGGCTAGCGGGGGCACAGATACGCAGTATTTT
TRBD1	TRBV5-1	TRBJ1-5	-	24	CASSFGQGVFSLEMGAHSNQPQHF	TGCGCCAGCAGCTTCGGACAGGGGGTTTTTAGTTTGGAAATGGGTGCACATAGCAATCAGCCCCAGCATTTT
-	TRBV20-1	TRBJ2-7	-	11	CSAPDSYEQYF	TGCAGTGCGCCCGACTCCTACGAGCAGTACTTC
-	TRBV19	TRBJ1-5	-	15	CASSTRGPSNQPQHF	TGTGCCAGTAGCACCCGGGGACCTAGCAATCAGCCCCAGCATTTT
-	TRBV6-4	TRBJ2-5	once	8	CATQGQYF	TGTGCCACCCAGGGGCAGTACTTC
-	TRBV2	TRBJ1-2	once	17	CASTPTVTRADENGYTF	TGTGCCAGCACACCCACCGTCACACGGGCTGATGAAAATGGCTACACCTTC
-	TRBV11-2	TRBJ2-7	few	15	CASSLVYGTSYEQYF	TGTGCCAGCAGCTTAGTATACGGCACCTCCTACGAGCAGTACTTC
TRBD2	TRBV19	TRBJ2-2	once	17	CASRQLGGRVHTGELFF	TGTGCCAGTAGACAACTCGGCGGGAGGGTCCACACCGGGGAGCTGTTTTTT
-	TRBV25-1	TRBJ2-1	once	15	CASSPAAGKHNEQFF	TGTGCCAGCAGTCCCGCGGCAGGGAAACACAATGAGCAGTTCTTC
TRBD1	TRBV19	TRBJ1-5	-	13	CASSLQGNQPQHF	TGTGCCAGTAGTTTACAGGGGAATCAGCCCCAGCATTTT
-	TRBV5-5	TRBJ1-1	-	16	CASSLEQAQMNTEAFF	TGTGCCAGCAGCTTGGAACAGGCTCAAATGAACACTGAAGCTTTCTTT
-	TRBV5-1	TRBJ2-2	few	14	CASSLTASTGELFF	TGCGCCAGCAGCTTGACGGCGAGCACCGGGGAGCTGTTTTTT
-	TRBV7-9	TRBJ1-2	-	14	CASRLAASPHGYTF	TGTGCCAGCAGACTCGCAGCTTCCCCGCACGGCTACACCTTC
-	TRBV29-1	TRBJ2-7	-	13	CSVERLTASEQYF	TGCAGCGTTGAACGATTAACAGCTTCCGAGCAGTACTTC
TRBD1	TRBV18	TRBJ2-7	-	15	CASSPGTGGSYEQYF	TGTGCCAGCTCACCGGGGACAGGGGGCAGCTACGAGCAGTACTTC
TRBD2	TRBV6-1	TRBJ2-1	few	15	CASRLAGGPFNEQFF	TGTGCCAGCAGGCTAGCGGGGGGGCCCTTCAATGAGCAGTTCTTC
TRBD2	TRBV18	TRBJ2-3	-	16	CASSPLGLAGTDTQYF	TGTGCCAGCTCACCACTGGGACTAGCGGGCACAGATACGCAGTATTTT
TRBD1	TRBV6-5	TRBJ1-2	-	16	CASSSTQTGGAGGYTF	TGTGCCAGCAGTTCCACCCAGACAGGGGGCGCGGGGGGCTACACCTTC
TRBD1	TRBV7-2	TRBJ1-2	-	14	CASSTGQVESGYTF	TGTGCCAGCAGCACTGGACAGGTCGAGAGTGGCTACACCTTC
-	TRBV30	TRBJ2-2	-	15	CAWSRMAGWAGELFF	TGTGCCTGGAGTCGGATGGCGGGATGGGCCGGGGAGCTGTTTTTT
-	TRBV6-1	TRBJ1-2	-	12	CASSERQHGYTF	TGTGCCAGCAGTGAAAGGCAACATGGCTACACCTTC
TRBD1	TRBV5-1	TRBJ2-2	-	15	CASSFGTGDSGELFF	TGCGCCAGCAGCTTCGGGACAGGGGATAGCGGGGAGCTGTTTTTT
-	TRBV4-2	TRBJ1-2	-	16	CASSQGTGGRNYGYTF	TGTGCCAGCAGCCAAGGGACTGGGGGGCGCAACTATGGCTACACCTTC
-	TRBV7-6	TRBJ2-7	-	12	CARLHLQAVGAF	TGTGCCCGTTTACACCTCCAGGCGGTGGGGGCCTTC
TRBD1	TRBV29-1	TRBJ1-5	-	13	CSALTGVGQPQHF	TGCAGCGCGCTGACAGGGGTCGGTCAGCCCCAGCATTTT
TRBD1	TRBV9	TRBJ1-6	-	15	CASSEGGQGYSPLHF	TGTGCCAGCAGCGAAGGGGGACAGGGGTACTCACCCCTCCACTTT
-	TRBV29-1	TRBJ1-6	once	13	CSVLDSPNSPLHF	TGCAGCGTTCTCGACAGTCCTAATTCACCCCTCCACTTT
TRBD2	TRBV4-1	TRBJ2-1	-	15	CASSQDSASGNEQFF	TGCGCCAGCAGCCAAGATAGTGCTAGCGGGAATGAGCAGTTCTTC
-	TRBV7-9	TRBJ1-4	-	15	CASSLGAGAGEKLFF	TGTGCCAGCAGCTTAGGTGCGGGGGCTGGTGAAAAACTGTTTTTT
TRBD1	TRBV30	TRBJ1-2	-	14	CAWRARQGTYGYTF	TGTGCCTGGAGGGCCCGACAGGGAACCTATGGCTACACCTTC
TRBD2	TRBV18	TRBJ2-7	-	16	CASSPSVRGGTYEQYF	TGTGCCAGCTCACCGTCCGTCCGGGGGGGTACCTACGAGCAGTACTTC
TRBD1	TRBV11-2	TRBJ1-2	-	14	CASSSDRGSHGYTF	TGTGCCAGCAGCTCGGACAGGGGATCTCATGGCTACACCTTC